This T cell receptor (beta chain) was retrieved from a study of molecular identifiers for immune sequencing clone quantification. Concerning this clonotype: This sequence may be a read error, since a much larger clone differs from it by one base.

Germline V CDR1 and CDR2: SNHLY, FYNNEI. With 3 bases removed from V and 2 bases from J, the gap between germline ends came to 8 bases. The CDR3 totals 13 residues. Using its own MiXCR run on the PCR reads, TCRdb lists one record per CDR3 protein. This sample has more than 550,000 distinct CDR3 sequences, with roughly 25% found just once. This chain connects TRBV2 to TRBJ2-7; D is uncertain. The receptor comes from a human donor in good health. Some libraries in this study had Jurkat cell RNA spiked in. Specimen: naive CD8+ T cells from blood, with Jurkat cell RNA spiked in. The subset here: FACS-sorted CD8+CD4-CCR7+CD45RA+ naive T cells. The CDR3 protein is CASSETHTYEQYF. CDR3 nucleotides: TGTGCCAGCAGTGAGACGCATACCTACGAGCAGTACTTC.